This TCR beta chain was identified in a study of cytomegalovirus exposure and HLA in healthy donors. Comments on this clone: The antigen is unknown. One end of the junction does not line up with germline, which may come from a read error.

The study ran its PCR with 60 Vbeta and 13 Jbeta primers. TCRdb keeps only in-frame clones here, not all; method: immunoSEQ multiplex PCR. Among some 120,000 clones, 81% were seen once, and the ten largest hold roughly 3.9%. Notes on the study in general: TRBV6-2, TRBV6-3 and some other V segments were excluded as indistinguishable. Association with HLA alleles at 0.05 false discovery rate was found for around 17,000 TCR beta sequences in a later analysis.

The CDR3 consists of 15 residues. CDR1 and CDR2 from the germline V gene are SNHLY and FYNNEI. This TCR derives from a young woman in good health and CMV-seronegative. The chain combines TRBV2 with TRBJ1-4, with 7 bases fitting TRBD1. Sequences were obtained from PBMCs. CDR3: CASSEGRGSNEKLFF. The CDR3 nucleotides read TGTGCCAGCAGTGAAGGCAGGGGGTCTAATGAAAAATTGTTTTTT.